The rows below give T cell receptor beta chains drawn from one sample of a study of shared clonotypes between healthy human individuals. Assay used: immunoSEQ multiplex PCR; TCRdb lists only in-frame clones, some missing. The sample includes over a million clones, about 80% seen only once; the top ten take about 0.52%. Sample: memory CD4+ T cells from PBMCs. The source is a man between 18 and 35 years old in good health. Some clones in this sample may be carry-over from other donors' samples. CDR3s include the opening cysteine and the closing phenylalanine or tryptophan. A D gene is named only where the DNA matches it firmly. Clone size is not always given. Where it is, it says once, few, many or a class for expanded clones.

TRBV5-1	.	TRBJ2-3	TRBD2	CASRPGTSGRGDTQYF	TGCGCCAGCAGACCCGGGACTAGCGGGAGAGGAGATACGCAGTATTTT
TRBV5-4	.	TRBJ2-3	.	CASSTLASLGDTQYF	TGTGCCAGCAGCACACTAGCTTCCCTAGGGGATACGCAGTATTTT
TRBV2	few	TRBJ1-3	.	CASKGEGDGNTIYF	TGTGCCAGTAAAGGAGAGGGGGATGGAAACACCATATATTTT
TRBV7-3	few	TRBJ2-5	TRBD2	CASSLTPSGKETQYF	TGTGCCAGCAGCTTAACCCCGAGCGGGAAAGAGACCCAGTACTTC
TRBV6-1	.	TRBJ2-7	.	CASSEASRHYEQYF	TGTGCCAGCAGTGAAGCAAGTCGGCACTACGAGCAGTACTTC
TRBV5-6	.	TRBJ2-5	TRBD2	CASSLFLTGGKETQYF	TGTGCCAGCAGCTTATTTTTAACGGGAGGAAAAGAGACCCAGTACTTC
TRBV14	few	TRBJ1-1	.	CASSPHLNTEAFF	TGTGCCAGCAGCCCCCATTTGAACACTGAAGCTTTCTTT
TRBV28	.	TRBJ2-4	.	CASTEARLAKNIQYF	TGTGCCAGCACCGAAGCCCGGTTAGCCAAAAACATTCAGTACTTC
TRBV7-6	.	TRBJ1-4	.	CASSSRLATNEKLFF	TGTGCCAGCAGTTCCCGGCTTGCAACTAATGAAAAACTGTTTTTT
TRBV21-1	.	TRBJ2-3	.	CASRVRDPDTQYF	TGTGCCAGCAGAGTTAGGGATCCAGATACGCAGTATTTT
TRBV20-1	.	TRBJ2-3	.	CSASRDTQYF	TGCAGTGCTAGCAGGGATACGCAGTATTTT
TRBV5-1	.	TRBJ1-1	TRBD1	CASSKRTGGENTEAFF	TGCGCCAGCAGCAAAAGGACAGGGGGTGAGAACACTGAAGCTTTCTTT
TRBV10-1	once	TRBJ2-5	.	CASSESWWETQYF	TGCGCCAGCAGTGAGTCGTGGTGGGAGACCCAGTACTTC
TRBV30	.	TRBJ2-5	TRBD2	CAWSHSLAGAETQYF	TGTGCCTGGAGTCACAGCCTAGCGGGAGCAGAGACCCAGTACTTC
TRBV5-6	.	TRBJ2-3	TRBD1	CASSRTGRGVDTQYF	TGTGCCAGCAGCCGGACAGGGCGAGGGGTGGATACGCAGTATTTT
TRBV7-8	once	TRBJ2-1	TRBD2	CASSLGTGGNNEQFF	TGTGCCAGCAGCTTAGGTACGGGAGGGAACAATGAGCAGTTCTTC
TRBV5-5	.	TRBJ1-2	.	CASSLAGRQSYGYTF	TGTGCCAGCAGCTTGGCCGGCAGGCAGAGCTATGGCTACACCTTC
TRBV16	.	TRBJ2-1	.	CASSQAGQFSYNEQFF	TGTGCCAGCAGCCAGGCGGGACAGTTCTCCTACAATGAGCAGTTCTTC
TRBV7-8	.	TRBJ2-7	.	CASSLEWDGDYEQYF	TGTGCCAGCAGCTTAGAATGGGACGGAGACTACGAGCAGTACTTC
TRBV18	.	TRBJ1-3	.	CASSPPLAAGIPGNTIYF	TGTGCCAGCTCACCACCACTTGCCGCTGGCATCCCTGGAAACACCATATATTTT
TRBV19	.	TRBJ1-5	.	CASSIFLGSGRVNQPQHF	TGTGCCAGTAGTATTTTTTTGGGGAGTGGCAGGGTCAATCAGCCCCAGCATTTT
TRBV4-2	.	TRBJ2-2	.	CASSQPQGVTGELFF	TGTGCCAGCAGCCAACCACAGGGTGTCACCGGGGAGCTGTTTTTT
TRBV4-1	.	TRBJ1-6	.	CASSQGPGRIETLHF	TGCGCCAGCAGCCAAGGGCCAGGGAGGATAGAGACCCTCCACTTT
TRBV18	.	TRBJ2-1	TRBD2	CASSPPWPSGNNEQFF	TGTGCCAGCTCACCACCGTGGCCTAGCGGGAACAATGAGCAGTTCTTC
TRBV7-2	.	TRBJ2-7	.	CASSPGQIYEQYF	TGTGCCAGCAGCCCCGGACAGATCTACGAGCAGTACTTC
TRBV2	.	TRBJ1-2	.	CASSLDTPYGYTF	TGTGCCAGCAGCTTAGACACCCCCTATGGCTACACCTTC
TRBV5-1	once	TRBJ1-1	TRBD1	CASSSRTGGNTEAFF	TGCGCCAGCAGCTCTAGGACAGGGGGAAACACTGAAGCTTTCTTT
TRBV29-1	.	TRBJ1-2	.	CSVEWAGVGYTF	TGCAGCGTTGAGTGGGCAGGGGTGGGCTACACCTTC
TRBV19	.	TRBJ1-5	.	CASRGHPLGGQPQHF	TGTGCCAGTAGGGGACATCCCTTAGGCGGGCAGCCCCAGCATTTT
TRBV19	.	TRBJ1-3	.	CASRETSGNTIYF	TGTGCCAGTAGAGAGACCTCTGGAAACACCATATATTTT
TRBV5-8	.	TRBJ2-5	.	CASSLKGGHQETQYF	TGTGCCAGCAGCTTGAAGGGCGGACACCAAGAGACCCAGTACTTC
TRBV5-1	.	TRBJ1-1	.	CASSLVAGVNTEAFF	TGCGCCAGCAGCTTGGTTGCCGGTGTTAACACTGAAGCTTTCTTT
TRBV4-1	.	TRBJ1-1	.	CASSPRGAGVNTEAFF	TGCGCCAGCAGCCCTCGCGGGGCGGGGGTGAACACTGAAGCTTTCTTT